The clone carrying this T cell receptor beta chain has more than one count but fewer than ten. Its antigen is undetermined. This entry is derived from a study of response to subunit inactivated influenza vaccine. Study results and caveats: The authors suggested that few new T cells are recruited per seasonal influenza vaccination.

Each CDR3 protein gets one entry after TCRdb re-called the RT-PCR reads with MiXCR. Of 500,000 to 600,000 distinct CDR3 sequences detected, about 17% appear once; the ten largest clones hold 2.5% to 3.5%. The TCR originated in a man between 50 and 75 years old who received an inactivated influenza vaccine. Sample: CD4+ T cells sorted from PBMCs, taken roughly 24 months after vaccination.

Written as DNA, the CDR3 is TGTGCCAGCAGCTTAAAAGCGGGGGCCGATACGCAGTATTTT. Amino acids: CASSLKAGADTQYF. This chain joins TRBV7-2 and TRBJ2-3, with TRBD2 matching over 8 bases. Unmatched junction bases numbered 4, after V lost 2 bases and J lost 6 bases. CDR1 SGHTA and CDR2 FQGNSA come from the germline V gene. This CDR3 is built from 14 residues.